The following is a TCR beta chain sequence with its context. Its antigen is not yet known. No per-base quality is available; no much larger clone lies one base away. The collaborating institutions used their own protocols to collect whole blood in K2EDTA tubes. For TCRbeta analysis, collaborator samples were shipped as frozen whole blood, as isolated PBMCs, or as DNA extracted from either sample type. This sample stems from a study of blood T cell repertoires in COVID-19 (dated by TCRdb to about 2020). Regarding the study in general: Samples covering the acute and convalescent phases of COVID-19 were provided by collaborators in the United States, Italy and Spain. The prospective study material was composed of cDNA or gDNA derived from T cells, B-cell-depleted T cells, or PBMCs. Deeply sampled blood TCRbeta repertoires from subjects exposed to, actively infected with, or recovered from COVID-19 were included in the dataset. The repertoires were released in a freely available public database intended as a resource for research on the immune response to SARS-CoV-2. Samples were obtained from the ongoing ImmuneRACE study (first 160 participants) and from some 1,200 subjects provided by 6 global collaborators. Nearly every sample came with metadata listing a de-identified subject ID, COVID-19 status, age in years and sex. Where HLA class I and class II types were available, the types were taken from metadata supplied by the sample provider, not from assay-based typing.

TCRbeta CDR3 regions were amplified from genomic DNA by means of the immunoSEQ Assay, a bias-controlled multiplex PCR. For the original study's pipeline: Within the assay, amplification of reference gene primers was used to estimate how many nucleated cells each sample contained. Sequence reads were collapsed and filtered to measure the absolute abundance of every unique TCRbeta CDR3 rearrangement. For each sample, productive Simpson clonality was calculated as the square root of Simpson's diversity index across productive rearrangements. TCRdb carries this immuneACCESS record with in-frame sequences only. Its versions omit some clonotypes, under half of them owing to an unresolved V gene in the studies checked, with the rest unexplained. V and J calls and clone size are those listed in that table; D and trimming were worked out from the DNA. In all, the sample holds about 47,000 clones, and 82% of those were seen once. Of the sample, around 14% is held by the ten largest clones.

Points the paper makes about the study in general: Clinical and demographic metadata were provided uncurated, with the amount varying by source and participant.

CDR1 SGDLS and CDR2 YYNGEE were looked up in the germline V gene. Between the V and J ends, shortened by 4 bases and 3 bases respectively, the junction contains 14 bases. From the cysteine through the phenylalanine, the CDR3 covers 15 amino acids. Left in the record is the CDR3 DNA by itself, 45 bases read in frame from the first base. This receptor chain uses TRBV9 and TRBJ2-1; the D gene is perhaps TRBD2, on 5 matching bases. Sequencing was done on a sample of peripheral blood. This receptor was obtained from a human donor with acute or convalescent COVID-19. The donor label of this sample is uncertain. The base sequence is TGTGCCAGCAGCCCGCGAGCGGAACGCTACAATGAGCAGTTCTTC. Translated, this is CASSPRAERYNEQFF.